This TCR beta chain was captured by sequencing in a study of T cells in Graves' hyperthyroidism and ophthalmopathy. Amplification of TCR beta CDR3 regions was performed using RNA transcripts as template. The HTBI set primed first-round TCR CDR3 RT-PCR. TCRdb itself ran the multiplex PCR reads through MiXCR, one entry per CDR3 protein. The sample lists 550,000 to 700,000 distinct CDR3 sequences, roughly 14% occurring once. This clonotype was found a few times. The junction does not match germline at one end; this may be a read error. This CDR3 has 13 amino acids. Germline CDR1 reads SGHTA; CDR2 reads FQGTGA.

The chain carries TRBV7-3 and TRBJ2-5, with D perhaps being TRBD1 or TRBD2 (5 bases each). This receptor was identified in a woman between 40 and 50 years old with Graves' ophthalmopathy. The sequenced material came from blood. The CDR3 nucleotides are TGTGCCAGCAGCTTGACGGGGCAAGGGACCCAGTACTTC. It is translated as CASSLTGQGTQYF.